One and the same sample provided the 19 T cell receptor beta chains below, sequenced in a study of blood T cell repertoires in COVID-19. Measured with immunoSEQ multiplex PCR; TCRdb has only the in-frame clones, and not every one. The table records hundreds of thousands of clones, about 90% of them present only once. The sequenced sample was peripheral blood. These receptors were obtained from a man younger than 35 with active or convalescent COVID-19.

The CDR3 region has the DNA TGTGCCAGCAGCCCCACGGTAGGTCAGGGTATTCGTAGCTCCTATAATTCACCCCTCCACTTT. It encodes CASSPTVGQGIRSSYNSPLHF. The chain recombines TRBV7-8 with TRBJ1-6, with TRBD1 as a possible D gene (5 bases). There are 21 residues in the CDR3. CDR1 and CDR2 (germline): SGHVS, FQNEAQ. Trimming removed 5 bases at V and 0 bases at J, with 26 bases between.

V usage is TRBV5-1 and J usage is TRBJ2-1; the match to TRBD2 covers 8 bases. Germline lookup yields CDR1 SGHRS and CDR2 YFSETQ. V dropped 0 bases and J dropped 0; count of bases not matched to a gene: 5. This CDR3 spans 17 amino acids. As DNA, the CDR3 is TGCGCCAGCAGCTTGGCCGGGGGGGTAAGCTCCTACAATGAGCAGTTCTTC. Translating gives CASSLAGGVSSYNEQFF.

The rearrangement uses TRBV7-9 and TRBJ1-2; D is unresolved. The V gene lost 5 bases and the J gene lost 1 base, with 11 bases spanning the gap. The CDR3 has 14 residues. Germline V gives CDR1 SEHNR, CDR2 FQNEAQ (reference sequence). The CDR3 is CASSLLQDNYGYTF. CDR3 DNA sequence: TGTGCCAGCAGCCTACTTCAGGATAACTATGGCTACACCTTC.

This chain uses TRBV2 with TRBJ2-3, with 11 positions matching TRBD2. Germline V CDR1 and CDR2: SNHLY, FYNNEI. This CDR3 region has 15 residues. J gave up 4 bases and V 6 bases, and 6 bases lay outside the gene matches. CDR3 residues: CASRKTSGAADTQYF. In DNA form, the CDR3 reads TGTGCCAGCAGGAAGACTAGCGGGGCCGCAGATACGCAGTATTTT.

V is TRBV4-1 and J is TRBJ1-1, with D hard to call. Germline V lookup: CDR1 MGHRA, CDR2 YSYEKL. The CDR3 runs 14 residues. V was clipped by 5 bases and J by 1 base, with 11 bases between them. In nucleotides, the CDR3 is TGCGCCAGCAGCTCTCCGACACGGAACACTGAAGCTTTCTTT. This encodes CASSSPTRNTEAFF.

The chain recombines TRBV2 with TRBJ1-6; 8 bases agree with TRBD1. The trim removed 4 bases at V and 4 bases at J, leaving 3 bases unmatched. CDR3 length equals 15 residues. The germline CDR1 and CDR2 sequences are SNHLY and FYNNEI. The CDR3 sequence: CASSGQGQYNSPLHF. The CDR3 bases are TGTGCCAGCAGTGGACAGGGGCAGTATAATTCACCCCTCCACTTT.

The chain has TRBV3-1 (or the pseudogene TRBV3-2) and TRBJ1-2; D is perhaps TRBD1 (6 bases). Germline lookup yields CDR1 LGHDT and CDR2 YNNKEL (reference sequence). This CDR3 has 16 amino acids. V dropped 4 bases and J dropped 6 bases, with 21 bases sitting between them. CDR3 sequence: CASSPTVIQNRDGYTF. Here the CDR3 DNA reads TGTGCCAGCAGCCCGACCGTAATTCAAAACAGGGATGGCTACACCTTC.

The chain joins TRBV12-5 to TRBJ1-4, with D hard to call. V lost 4 bases to trimming and J lost 12 bases, with 12 bases between them. This CDR3 contains 12 residues. Germline CDR1 is LGHNT and CDR2 is FRNRAP. CDR3 DNA sequence: TGTGCTAGTGGTTCCCACTGGGCTGAACTGTTTTTT. Encoded protein: CASGSHWAELFF.

This rearrangement joins TRBV11-2 to TRBJ1-2; a weak D match, TRBD1 (5 bases). Trimming pared 1 base from V and 8 bases from J, leaving 14 bases between. The CDR3 spans 14 residues. Per germline, CDR1 SGHAT and CDR2 FQNNGV. CDR3 amino acids: CASSLGTGAGGYTF. CDR3 DNA: TGTGCCAGCAGCTTAGGCACAGGAGCCGGGGGCTACACCTTC. The variable domain in full, with the rest retrieved from reference TRBV11-2 and TRBJ1-2, is EAGVAQSPRYKIIEKRQSVAFWCNPISGHATLYWYQQILGQGPKLLIQFQNNGVVDDSQLPKDRFSAERLKGVDSTLKIQPAKLEDSAVYLCASSLGTGAGGYTFGSGTRLTVV.

V and J are TRBV13 and TRBJ1-1; perhaps TRBD1 as D (6 bases). With 3 bases removed from V and 8 bases from J, the gap between germline ends came to 13 bases. Germline loops: CDR1 PRHDT, CDR2 FYEKMQ (reference sequence). The CDR3 loop spans 13 amino acids. CDR3 DNA sequence: TGTGCCAGCAGCTTCAGGGGTGAAAACGAAGCTTTCTTT. As protein: CASSFRGENEAFF.

This sequence joins TRBV20-1 and TRBJ2-7; 10 bases are a match to TRBD2. The CDR3 loop spans 15 amino acids. V gave up 3 bases and J gave up 2 bases; unmatched junction bases: 7. CDR1 and CDR2 (germline): DFQATT, SNEGSKA (reference sequence). DNA of the CDR3: TGCAGTGCTAGTGATAGCGGGGGGCCTCCCTACGAGCAGTACTTC. It codes for CSASDSGGPPYEQYF.

This sequence joins TRBV5-1 and TRBJ2-3; no firm D call. V was trimmed by 2 bases and J by 2 bases, leaving 18 bases between them. This CDR3 is built from 17 residues. CDR1 SGHRS and CDR2 YFSETQ come from the germline V gene. CDR3 loop: CASSFAERTLTTDTQYF. The CDR3, as DNA: TGCGCCAGCAGCTTCGCAGAAAGAACACTAACCACAGATACGCAGTATTTT.

This chain joins TRBV6-5 and TRBJ1-2; 9 bases match TRBD1. CDR3 length: 12 amino acids. CDR1 and CDR2 from the germline V gene are MNHEY and SVGAGI. Unmatched junction bases numbered 1, after V lost 6 bases and J lost 5 bases. The CDR3 spells CASSGQGYGYTF. In DNA form, the CDR3 reads TGTGCCAGCAGCGGACAGGGGTATGGCTACACCTTC.

The genes are TRBV18 and TRBJ1-1; TRBD1 aligns across 8 bases. Losses at the gene ends were 5 bases for V and 4 bases for J; bases not matched to a gene: 6. CDR3 length: 14 residues. Germline V lookup: CDR1 KGHSH, CDR2 LQKENI. CDR3 nucleotide sequence: TGTGCCAGCTCAACGGACAGGGATGGCACTGAAGCTTTCTTT. Its translation is CASSTDRDGTEAFF.

The chain couples TRBV29-1 to TRBJ2-6; 11 nucleotides match TRBD2. With 6 bases clipped from V and 1 base from J, the junction kept 5 bases outside the gene matches. Germline CDR1 SQVTM, CDR2 ANQGSEA. The CDR3 is made up of 16 amino acids. The CDR3 nucleotides are TGCAGCGTCTCCGGGACTAGCGGATCTGGGGCCAACGTCCTGACTTTC. Protein: CSVSGTSGSGANVLTF. The full variable domain, its missing parts supplied by reference TRBV29-1 and TRBJ2-6, is SAVISQKPSRDICQRGTSLTIQCQVDSQVTMMFWYRQQPGQSLTLIATANQGSEATYESGFVIDKFPISRPNLTFSTLTVSNMSPEDSSIYLCSVSGTSGSGANVLTFGAGSRLTVL.

The gene calls are TRBV19 and TRBJ2-1; D is perhaps TRBD2 (6 bases). The ends were cut back, 5 bases at V and 0 bases at J, with 17 bases in the middle. This CDR3 region has 17 residues. Germline V gives CDR1 LNHDA, CDR2 SQIVND (reference sequence). CDR3 loop: CASSASGTSHSYNEQFF. CDR3 coding DNA: TGTGCCAGTAGTGCCTCCGGGACTTCCCACTCCTACAATGAGCAGTTCTTC.

The chain joins TRBV13 to TRBJ2-1, with D perhaps TRBD1 (5 bases). Trimming removed 5 bases from V and 3 bases from J, with 11 bases in between. The germline V gene has CDR1 PRHDT and CDR2 FYEKMQ (reference sequence). This CDR3 comprises 14 residues. The CDR3 here is CASSKGEFYNEQFF. CDR3 bases: TGTGCCAGCAGCAAAGGGGAATTCTACAATGAGCAGTTCTTC.

The V and J genes are TRBV3-1 (or the pseudogene TRBV3-2) and TRBJ2-2; D is possibly TRBD1 (5 bases). V was clipped by 1 base and J by 4 bases, with 10 bases between them. The CDR3 is made up of 15 amino acids. Germline lookup yields CDR1 LGHDT and CDR2 YNNKEL (reference sequence). CDR3 nucleotides: TGTGCCAGCAGCCAAGGGGGCCGCCTCACCGGGGAGCTGTTTTTT. Its protein product is CASSQGGRLTGELFF.

J is TRBJ1-1 and V is TRBV20-1; no definite D call. CDR3 length: 11 residues. V lost 5 bases and J lost 5, with 9 bases in between. The germline V gene has CDR1 DFQATT and CDR2 SNEGSKA (reference sequence). In DNA form, the CDR3 reads TGCAGTGCTTGCCCGGGGACTGAAGCTTTCTTT. Its translation is CSACPGTEAFF.